These T cell receptor beta chains were read from a single sample in a study of human thymus T cells. The protocol was immunoSEQ multiplex PCR, while the TCRdb copy is restricted to in-frame clones and leaves out a portion. The sample has 57,000 or so clones; 94% are singletons. The sequenced sample consisted of blood. These receptors were obtained from a boy younger than two with a congenital heart defect but otherwise immunologically healthy. Both conserved end residues are part of each CDR3. Fields, in order: CDR3 protein, CDR3 DNA, D gene, V gene, J gene, clone size. D genes are given only for firm matches. Clone size, where shown, is once, few, many, or a class for clones that have expanded.

CDR3: CASSLSGPGNTIYF; DNA: TGTGCCAGCAGTTTATCCGGCCCTGGAAACACCATATATTTT; D: NA; V: TRBV27; J: TRBJ1-3; size: NA
CDR3: CASSVEVGHETQYF; DNA: TGTGCCAGCAGCGTAGAAGTTGGCCACGAGACCCAGTACTTC; D: NA; V: TRBV9; J: TRBJ2-5; size: once
CDR3: CASSAPLYGKTANTQYF; DNA: TGCGCCAGCAGTGCCCCGCTATACGGGAAAACGGCAAATACGCAGTATTTT; D: NA; V: TRBV10-2; J: TRBJ2-3; size: NA
CDR3: CASSPGDRFYEQYF; DNA: TGTGCCAGCAGCCCCGGGGACAGGTTCTACGAGCAGTACTTC; D: TRBD1; V: TRBV5-6; J: TRBJ2-7; size: NA
CDR3: CSVRGTSLDNEQFF; DNA: TGCAGCGTTAGGGGGACTAGCTTGGACAATGAGCAGTTCTTC; D: TRBD2; V: TRBV29-1; J: TRBJ2-1; size: NA
CDR3: CAWSGEGPETQYF; DNA: TGTGCCTGGAGTGGGGAGGGGCCGGAGACCCAGTACTTC; D: TRBD2; V: TRBV30; J: TRBJ2-5; size: NA
CDR3: CASSLAGGTGELFF; DNA: TGTGCCAGCAGCTTAGCGGGAGGCACCGGGGAGCTGTTTTTT; D: NA; V: TRBV7-2; J: TRBJ2-2; size: once
CDR3: CSANRGYEQYF; DNA: TGCAGTGCTAACAGGGGCTACGAGCAGTACTTC; D: TRBD1; V: TRBV20-1; J: TRBJ2-7; size: NA
CDR3: CASRPTGGNYGYTF; DNA: TGTGCCAGCAGGCCCACAGGGGGCAACTATGGCTACACCTTC; D: TRBD1; V: TRBV28; J: TRBJ1-2; size: NA
CDR3: CASSLPGSYEQYF; DNA: TGTGCCAGCAGCTTACCTGGCTCCTACGAGCAGTACTTC; D: NA; V: TRBV7-9; J: TRBJ2-7; size: NA
CDR3: CSARMGYEQYF; DNA: TGCAGTGCTAGAATGGGCTACGAGCAGTACTTC; D: NA; V: TRBV20-1; J: TRBJ2-7; size: NA
CDR3: CASSRDTGELFF; DNA: TGTGCCAGCAGTAGGGACACCGGGGAGCTGTTTTTT; D: NA; V: TRBV27; J: TRBJ2-2; size: NA
CDR3: CSVVLLTAYNEQFF; DNA: TGCAGCGTCGTTCTACTTACCGCCTACAATGAGCAGTTCTTC; D: NA; V: TRBV29-1; J: TRBJ2-1; size: NA
CDR3: CASSQATGGHYEQYF; DNA: TGTGCCAGCAGCCAAGCAACAGGGGGCCACTACGAGCAGTACTTC; D: TRBD1; V: TRBV4-2; J: TRBJ2-7; size: once
CDR3: CASNYVTAGAQYF; DNA: TGTGCCAGCAACTACGTAACGGCGGGGGCCCAGTACTTC; D: TRBD2; V: TRBV2; J: TRBJ2-5; size: NA
CDR3: CASSTNGLQETQYF; DNA: TGCGCCAGCAGCACCAATGGACTCCAAGAGACCCAGTACTTC; D: NA; V: TRBV5-1; J: TRBJ2-5; size: NA
CDR3: CASSGQGNSGRYQEIQYF; DNA: TGCGCCAGCAGCGGACAGGGAAATAGCGGGAGATACCAAGAGATCCAGTACTTC; D: NA; V: TRBV5-1; J: TRBJ2-5; size: once
CDR3: CASSPDRDYGYTF; DNA: TGTGCCAGCTCACCCGACAGGGACTATGGCTACACCTTC; D: TRBD1; V: TRBV18; J: TRBJ1-2; size: NA
CDR3: CASSKDENQRAQPQHF; DNA: TGTGCCAGCAGCAAAGACGAAAATCAGCGGGCTCAGCCCCAGCATTTT; D: NA; V: TRBV21-1; J: TRBJ1-5; size: few
CDR3: CSVDRSGNTIYF; DNA: TGCAGCGTCGACCGTTCTGGAAACACCATATATTTT; D: NA; V: TRBV29-1; J: TRBJ1-3; size: NA
CDR3: CASSLIAGGYEQYF; DNA: TGTGCCAGCAGCTTGATAGCGGGAGGGTACGAGCAGTACTTC; D: TRBD2; V: TRBV7-9; J: TRBJ2-7; size: NA
CDR3: CASSPMRAGENYGYTF; DNA: TGTGCCAGCTCACCGATGAGGGCAGGGGAGAACTATGGCTACACCTTC; D: NA; V: TRBV18; J: TRBJ1-2; size: NA